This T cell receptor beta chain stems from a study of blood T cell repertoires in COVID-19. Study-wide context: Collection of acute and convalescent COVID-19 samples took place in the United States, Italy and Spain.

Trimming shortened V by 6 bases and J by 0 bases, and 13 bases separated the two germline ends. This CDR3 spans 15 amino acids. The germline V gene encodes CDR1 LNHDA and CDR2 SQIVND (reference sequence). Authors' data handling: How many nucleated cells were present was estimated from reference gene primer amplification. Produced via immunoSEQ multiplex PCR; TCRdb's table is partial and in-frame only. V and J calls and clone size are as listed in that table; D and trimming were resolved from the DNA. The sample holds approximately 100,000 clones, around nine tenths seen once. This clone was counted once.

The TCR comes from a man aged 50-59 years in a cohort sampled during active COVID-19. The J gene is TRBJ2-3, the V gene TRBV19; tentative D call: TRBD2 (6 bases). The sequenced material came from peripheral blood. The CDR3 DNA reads TGTGCCAGTAGGGGACTTGGGAGAAGCACAGATACGCAGTATTTT. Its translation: CASRGLGRSTDTQYF. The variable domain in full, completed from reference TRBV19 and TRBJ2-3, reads DGGITQSPKYLFRKEGQNVTLSCEQNLNHDAMYWYRQDPGQGLRLIYYSQIVNDFQKGDIAEGYSVSREKKESFPLTVTSAQKNPTAFYLCASRGLGRSTDTQYFGPGTRLTVL.